A selection of T cell receptor beta chains follows, all from one sample in a study of blood T cell repertoires in COVID-19. Libraries were prepared by immunoSEQ multiplex PCR; TCRdb keeps only in-frame clonotypes and omits some of them. In the table there are 200,000 to 300,000 clones, approximately 81% of which are singletons. Sequences were obtained from peripheral blood. The receptors here all came from a man between 60 and 75 years old with acute or convalescent COVID-19. The CDR3 runs from the conserved cysteine through the conserved F or W. D genes are given only for firm matches.

d_gene,j_gene,len,v_gene,CDR3nt,CDR3aa
.,TRBJ1-6,15,TRBV15,TGTGCCACCAGCAGCCTGGACACACCTAATTCACCCCTCCACTTT,CATSSLDTPNSPLHF
.,TRBJ1-3,15,TRBV30,TGTGCCTGGAGTGTGGTTCAGGGTCCTGGAAACACCATATATTTT,CAWSVVQGPGNTIYF
TRBD1,TRBJ2-2,13,TRBV28,TGTGCCAGTGGGGAAGGACAGGCCAGGAGGCTGTTTTTT,CASGEGQARRLFF
.,TRBJ1-5,15,TRBV2,TGTGCCAGCAGTTGGACAGTCTTTAGCAATCAGCCCCAGCATTTT,CASSWTVFSNQPQHF
TRBD2,TRBJ2-1,14,TRBV10-3,TGTGCCATCAGGGAGACTAGCGGTAACAATGAGCAGTTCTTC,CAIRETSGNNEQFF
.,TRBJ2-1,14,TRBV9,TGTGCCAGCAGCACACCCGACCCCCTAGGATCGCAGTTCTTC,CASSTPDPLGSQFF
.,TRBJ1-2,15,TRBV19,TGTGCCACTGTGCGGGGGGCAGCGCGGAACTATGGCTACACCTTC,CATVRGAARNYGYTF
TRBD1,TRBJ1-6,14,TRBV7-2,TGTGCCAGCAGCTTCTGGGACAGTGGCTCACCCCTCCACTTT,CASSFWDSGSPLHF
.,TRBJ2-1,13,TRBV3-1/TRBV3-2,TGTGCCAGCAGCCAAGTTCGCGAGGGTGAGCAGTTCTTC,CASSQVREGEQFF
.,TRBJ2-2,17,TRBV10-3,TGTGCCATCAGTGTGGTTCAGCGGGCCCCGAACACCGGGGAGCTGTTTTTT,CAISVVQRAPNTGELFF
TRBD2,TRBJ2-5,14,TRBV30,TGTGCCTGGAGTGTAGGCGGGGGACAAGAGACCCAGTACTTC,CAWSVGGGQETQYF
.,TRBJ1-2,14,TRBV18,TGTGCCAGCTCACCGAATCGACAGGACTATGGCTACACCTTC,CASSPNRQDYGYTF
TRBD1,TRBJ2-1,15,TRBV11-2,TGTGCCAGCAGCTTCGGGACAGGTTATGACAATGAGCAGTTCTTC,CASSFGTGYDNEQFF
.,TRBJ2-5,14,TRBV3-1/TRBV3-2,TGTGCCAGCAGCCAGGGCAGGAGGCAAGAGACCCAGTACTTC,CASSQGRRQETQYF
TRBD2,TRBJ2-1,15,TRBV19,TGTGCCAGTAGTATCAGACTAGCGGACTACAATGAGCAGTTCTTC,CASSIRLADYNEQFF
.,TRBJ2-7,15,TRBV5-6,TGTGCCAGCAGCTTGGAAGGACTCCCCTCCTACGAGCAGTACTTC,CASSLEGLPSYEQYF
.,TRBJ2-5,16,TRBV14,TGTGCCAGCAGCCAGGAACAAACAGGGTCACGAGAGACCCAGTACTTC,CASSQEQTGSRETQYF
TRBD2,TRBJ2-1,19,TRBV14,TGTGCCAGCAGCCCACTAGCGGGAGCCGGATTCGGCTCCTACAATGAGCAGTTCTTC,CASSPLAGAGFGSYNEQFF
.,TRBJ2-5,15,TRBV7-6,TGTGCCAGCAGACCTAACAGGGCCGGGGGGGAGACCCAGTACTTC,CASRPNRAGGETQYF
.,TRBJ2-1,15,TRBV5-1,TGCGCCAGCAGCTTGGTGGCGGTTTCCTACAATGAGCAGTTCTTC,CASSLVAVSYNEQFF
.,TRBJ1-1,13,TRBV10-3,TGTGCCATCAGTGTAGAGACGGTGACAGAAGCTTTCTTT,CAISVETVTEAFF
.,TRBJ2-5,15,TRBV24-1,TGTGCCACCAGTGAGCACAGGGTTCGAAGCGAGACCCAGTACTTC,CATSEHRVRSETQYF
.,TRBJ2-2,15,TRBV18,TGTGCCAGCTCACCAGACCTAGCGAACACCGGGGAGCTGTTTTTT,CASSPDLANTGELFF
.,TRBJ2-7,16,TRBV3-1/TRBV3-2,TGTGCCAGCAGCCAAGAGGGGTGGAGGGGTCGGTACGAGCAGTACTTC,CASSQEGWRGRYEQYF
.,TRBJ1-4,15,TRBV10-3,TGTGCCATCAGCGCACAGGGCTCAACTAATGAAAAACTGTTTTTT,CAISAQGSTNEKLFF
.,TRBJ1-6,13,TRBV12-3/TRBV12-4,TGTGCCAGCACAGGGTCATGGAATTCACCCCTCCACTTT,CASTGSWNSPLHF
TRBD2,TRBJ2-2,14,TRBV9,TGTGCCAGCAGCTCCGGACTAGCGTTCGGGGAGCTGTTTTTT,CASSSGLAFGELFF
TRBD1,TRBJ2-7,15,TRBV18,TGTGCCAGCTCCGGACAGGGGGCACCCTCCTACGAGCAGTACTTC,CASSGQGAPSYEQYF